The 15 T cell receptor beta chains presented below share a single source sample, sequenced in a study of T cells after yellow fever vaccination. TCRdb reanalysed the 5' RACE reads using MiXCR and keeps one entry per CDR3 protein. The table includes about 69,000 distinct CDR3 sequences, approximately 5% detected once. Here the sequenced sample was CD4+ T cells sorted from PBMCs, taken around 15 days after the first yellow fever vaccination. These receptors were obtained from a man younger than 35 who received the YFV17D yellow fever vaccine.

For this clonotype: A read error is possible here, since a much larger clone lies one base away. CDR3 nucleotide sequence: TGCTGTGCTAGAGATCTTTGGCGGGGCGGGCAGTATACGCAGTATTTT. As protein: CCARDLWRGGQYTQYF. This chain connects TRBV20-1 to TRBJ2-3, with a weak D call TRBD2 (6 bases). The germline gives CDR1 DFQATT, CDR2 SNEGSKA (reference sequence). The CDR3 consists of 16 residues.

As regards this clonotype: Given a much more abundant clone one base away, this may be a read error. This chain connects TRBV5-1 to TRBJ2-7, with D perhaps matching TRBD1 (6 bases). Germline CDR1 reads SGHRS; CDR2 reads YFSETQ. CDR3 length equals 14 residues. V was cut by 4 bases and J by 4 bases, with 15 bases left in between. The CDR3: CASSPARGAYEQYV. As DNA, the CDR3 is TGCGCCAGCAGCCCCGCCAGGGGCGCGTACGAGCAGTACGTC.

This clonotype was detected many times. The V gene is TRBV20-1, the J gene TRBJ2-1; D remains unclear. Germline values: CDR1 DFQATT, CDR2 SNEGSKA (reference sequence). V dropped 3 bases and J dropped 4 bases, with 7 bases sitting between them. CDR3 length: 12 residues. The CDR3 sequence is CSASLVYNEQFF. The CDR3 nucleotides are TGCAGTGCTAGCCTCGTTTACAATGAGCAGTTCTTC.

This clonotype was observed at least ten times. The rearrangement joins TRBV5-4 to TRBJ1-2; possible D gene TRBD1, 5 bases. With 4 bases removed from V and 2 bases from J, the gap between germline ends came to 9 bases. Looked up from germline, CDR1 is SGHNT and CDR2 is YYREEE (reference sequence). CDR3 length: 13 residues. CDR3 DNA sequence: TGTGCCAGCAGCCCCGACAGAAACTATGGCTACACCTTC. Protein: CASSPDRNYGYTF. The whole variable domain, filled in from reference TRBV5-4 and TRBJ1-2, reads ETGVTQSPTHLIKTRGQQVTLRCSSQSGHNTVSWYQQALGQGPQFIFQYYREEENGRGNFPPRFSGLQFPNYSSELNVNALELDDSALYLCASSPDRNYGYTFGSGTRLTVV.

This clonotype was seen many times. V usage is TRBV7-2 and J usage is TRBJ1-1; D unclear. Trimming removed 1 base at V and 4 bases at J, with 10 bases between. The CDR3 loop spans 14 amino acids. Per the germline V gene, CDR1 is SGHTA and CDR2 is FQGNSA. CDR3 DNA: TGTGCCAGCAGCTTAGGGGCGCATGGCACTGAAGCTTTCTTT. The encoded protein is CASSLGAHGTEAFF.

Details on this clonotype: This could be a read error, since a much larger clone is one nucleotide away. The chain joins TRBV6-2 or TRBV6-3 to TRBJ2-3; D remains ambiguous. Germline loops: CDR1 MNHEY, CDR2 SVGEGT. The germline V and J ends were trimmed by 4 bases and 6 bases, with 11 bases remaining between them. The length of the CDR3 is 13 residues. The CDR3 spells CASSFHGIDTQYF. For the CDR3, the DNA is TGTGCCAGCAGTTTTCATGGTATCGATACGCAGTATTTT.

This clonotype was counted at least ten times. The V call is TRBV20-1, the J call TRBJ2-7; possibly TRBD1 for D (6 bases). Germline-derived CDR1 and CDR2 are DFQATT and SNEGSKA (reference sequence). Trimming took off 0 bases at V and 0 bases at J, with 15 bases between the two ends. This CDR3 is built from 16 residues. CDR3 DNA: TGCAGTGCTAGAGACAGAACAGGGCGAAGCTCCTACGAGCAGTACGTC. It specifies CSARDRTGRSSYEQYV.

This clonotype was counted ten times or more. The CDR3 nucleotides are TGTGCCAGCAGCTTAGCGCTGGATTTAGAGTTCTTC. Translation gives CASSLALDLEFF. The chain employs TRBV7-9 and TRBJ2-1; D unclear. The CDR3 length is 12 residues. The V and J ends lost 0 bases and 14 bases respectively, with 11 bases between them. Per the germline V gene, CDR1 is SEHNR and CDR2 is FQNEAQ (reference sequence).

This clonotype was seen ten or more times. The chain uses TRBV5-6 and TRBJ2-1, with 7 bases fitting TRBD1. J was trimmed by 3 bases and V by 0 bases; bases with no gene match: 15. The CDR3 has 19 amino acids. Germline V CDR1 and CDR2: SGHDT, YYEEEE. CDR3 region: CASSLAQGVLGDVYNEQFF. In DNA, the CDR3 is TGTGCCAGCAGCTTGGCTCAGGGGGTGCTCGGTGATGTCTACAATGAGCAGTTCTTC.

This chain joins TRBV20-1 and TRBJ1-1, with TRBD1 as a possible D gene (5 bases). V lost 6 bases to trimming and J lost 0 bases, with 26 bases between them. The CDR3 is 18 residues long. CDR1 and CDR2 (germline): DFQATT, SNEGSKA (reference sequence). The CDR3 is CSARGPGRDPGVNTEAFF. The DNA of the CDR3 is TGCAGTGCCCGGGGTCCGGGCAGGGATCCCGGCGTGAACACTGAAGCTTTCTTT.

The table lists this clonotype with many counts. The V gene is TRBV7-2, the J gene TRBJ2-1; D possibly corresponds to TRBD2 (5 bases). Germline V gene sequence: CDR1 SGHTA, CDR2 FQGNSA. The CDR3 sequence is 14 residues long. Trimming left V 5 bases short and J 8 bases short, with 16 bases between. This CDR3 reads CASSPSWVSDEQFF. CDR3 DNA sequence: TGTGCCAGCAGCCCTTCTTGGGTTAGCGATGAGCAGTTCTTC.

This clonotype has ten or more counts. This rearrangement joins TRBV5-4 to TRBJ2-1; D is unclear. The CDR3 is 13 amino acids. V lost 2 bases, J lost 8 bases, and 11 bases lay in between. Germline assignment: CDR1 SGHNT and CDR2 YYREEE (reference sequence). This chain's CDR3 is CASSFKGWDEQFF. The DNA of the CDR3 is TGTGCCAGCAGCTTCAAGGGATGGGATGAGCAGTTCTTC. Full variable domain (outside the CDR3, taken from reference TRBV5-4 and TRBJ2-1): ETGVTQSPTHLIKTRGQQVTLRCSSQSGHNTVSWYQQALGQGPQFIFQYYREEENGRGNFPPRFSGLQFPNYSSELNVNALELDDSALYLCASSFKGWDEQFFGPGTRLTVL.

This clonotype was counted at least ten times. V is TRBV27 and J is TRBJ2-1; D ambiguous. CDR3 length equals 15 residues. Germline V gene sequence: CDR1 MNHEY, CDR2 SMNVEV (reference sequence). The germline V and J ends were trimmed by 3 bases and 0 bases, with 9 bases remaining between them. The CDR3 nucleotides are TGTGCCAGCAGTTTTCCCGAAAGCTCCTACAATGAGCAGTTCTTC. Its protein product is CASSFPESSYNEQFF.

There are many counts of this clonotype. This chain uses TRBV5-1 with TRBJ2-1; 9 nucleotides line up with TRBD1. CDR1 is SGHRS, CDR2 YFSETQ, per germline. V shed 6 bases, J shed 7 bases, and the junction held 14 bases outside the gene matches. The CDR3 contains 16 residues. The CDR3 sequence: CASNLSPPGTGNEQFF. The CDR3, as DNA: TGCGCCAGCAACCTCAGTCCCCCCGGGACAGGGAATGAGCAGTTCTTC.

This clonotype came up many times. The V call is TRBV5-5, the J call TRBJ1-2; TRBD1 is a possible D gene (5 bases). V lost 0 bases to trimming and J lost 8 bases, with 23 bases between them. The CDR3 runs to 17 residues. The germline gives CDR1 SGHKS, CDR2 YYEKEE (reference sequence). The CDR3 DNA reads as TGTGCCAGCAGCTTGGAGAGTATGGGGGTCGGGAGCCGCGGCTACACCTTC. This gives the protein CASSLESMGVGSRGYTF.